These T cell receptor beta chains were read from a single sample in a study of regulatory T cells in long-lasting Graves disease. One entry per CDR3 protein, called by TCRdb with MiXCR from the multiplex PCR reads. The data contain under 500,000 distinct CDR3 sequences, around 21% of them seen just once; the ten biggest clones take up more than 20%. The source material was peripheral blood mononuclear cells (PBMCs), sampled when the disease was refractory, from a patient treated with antithyroid drugs. All receptors come from a female donor with Graves disease. CDR3s include the opening cysteine and the closing phenylalanine or tryptophan. Fields, in order: V gene, J gene, CDR3 protein.

v_gene: TRBV20-1
j_gene: TRBJ2-5
CDR3aa: CSVSQLAGKETQYF

v_gene: TRBV7-2
j_gene: TRBJ2-1
CDR3aa: CASSLTGTSVYEQFF

v_gene: TRBV7-2
j_gene: TRBJ2-5
CDR3aa: CASSGTGEETQYF

v_gene: TRBV27
j_gene: TRBJ1-5
CDR3aa: CASSTDRANQPQHF

v_gene: TRBV5-1
j_gene: TRBJ2-7
CDR3aa: CASSLGQGLDEQYF

v_gene: TRBV4-2
j_gene: TRBJ1-6
CDR3aa: CASSPKPQGSDNSPLHF

v_gene: TRBV24-1
j_gene: TRBJ2-7
CDR3aa: CATSDVTGQQYF

v_gene: TRBV29-1
j_gene: TRBJ1-1
CDR3aa: CSVADTPWTEAFF

v_gene: TRBV28
j_gene: TRBJ2-3
CDR3aa: CASSPTGTDTQYF

v_gene: TRBV7-3
j_gene: TRBJ2-5
CDR3aa: CASSFGTGLSETQYF

v_gene: TRBV29-1
j_gene: TRBJ2-7
CDR3aa: CSVDAGRDEQYF

v_gene: TRBV5-1
j_gene: TRBJ1-6
CDR3aa: CASSFETVPSPLHF

v_gene: TRBV27
j_gene: TRBJ1-6
CDR3aa: CASSFTVRSSYNSPLHF

v_gene: TRBV10-3
j_gene: TRBJ2-5
CDR3aa: CAISDIGGETQYF

v_gene: TRBV2
j_gene: TRBJ1-2
CDR3aa: CASSERLIYGYTF

v_gene: TRBV6-1
j_gene: TRBJ1-1
CDR3aa: CASRGQGSMNTEAFF

v_gene: TRBV29-1
j_gene: TRBJ2-4
CDR3aa: CSVEDPGENIQYF

v_gene: TRBV11-2
j_gene: TRBJ2-5
CDR3aa: CASSFVRAPLKETQYF

v_gene: TRBV7-2
j_gene: TRBJ2-7
CDR3aa: CASSRIAGGDYEQYF

v_gene: TRBV28
j_gene: TRBJ2-5
CDR3aa: CASSAGTVRETQYF

v_gene: TRBV20-1
j_gene: TRBJ2-7
CDR3aa: CSARDPGTSGSYEQYF

v_gene: TRBV6-1
j_gene: TRBJ2-2
CDR3aa: CASTSTWSSTGELFF

v_gene: TRBV29-1
j_gene: TRBJ2-7
CDR3aa: CSAIGGGGYEQYF

v_gene: TRBV6-1
j_gene: TRBJ1-2
CDR3aa: CASSPFRDRGWKVYGYTF

v_gene: TRBV6-5
j_gene: TRBJ2-1
CDR3aa: CASSYNSDNEQFF

v_gene: TRBV20-1
j_gene: TRBJ1-5
CDR3aa: CSASLGQGENQPQHF

v_gene: TRBV5-4
j_gene: TRBJ2-5
CDR3aa: CASSYGLAGGEETQYF

v_gene: TRBV27
j_gene: TRBJ2-7
CDR3aa: CASSSYSTSGRSYEQYF

v_gene: TRBV5-4
j_gene: TRBJ1-6
CDR3aa: CASSLDGGLNSPLHF

v_gene: TRBV11-2
j_gene: TRBJ2-4
CDR3aa: CASSSGGLAGIQYF

v_gene: TRBV20-1
j_gene: TRBJ2-5
CDR3aa: CSASSVAGAAQYF

v_gene: TRBV2
j_gene: TRBJ2-5
CDR3aa: CASLGEAEETQYF

v_gene: TRBV4-3
j_gene: TRBJ2-2
CDR3aa: CASSLDRGGPDTGELFF

v_gene: TRBV6-5
j_gene: TRBJ2-5
CDR3aa: CASSYLITRGTQYF

v_gene: TRBV14
j_gene: TRBJ2-7
CDR3aa: CASSQAGNEQYF

v_gene: TRBV28
j_gene: TRBJ1-1
CDR3aa: CASRQTEAFF

v_gene: TRBV7-2
j_gene: TRBJ1-6
CDR3aa: CASSLVGAGNSPLHF

v_gene: TRBV20-1
j_gene: TRBJ1-1
CDR3aa: CSALPGGVDAFF

v_gene: TRBV20-1
j_gene: TRBJ1-4
CDR3aa: CSARGGPNEKLFF

v_gene: TRBV2
j_gene: TRBJ1-1
CDR3aa: CASRANRGGNTEAFF

v_gene: TRBV20-1
j_gene: TRBJ2-7
CDR3aa: CSARKLTGDSYEQYF

v_gene: TRBV19
j_gene: TRBJ2-5
CDR3aa: CASKGGFLGQETQYF